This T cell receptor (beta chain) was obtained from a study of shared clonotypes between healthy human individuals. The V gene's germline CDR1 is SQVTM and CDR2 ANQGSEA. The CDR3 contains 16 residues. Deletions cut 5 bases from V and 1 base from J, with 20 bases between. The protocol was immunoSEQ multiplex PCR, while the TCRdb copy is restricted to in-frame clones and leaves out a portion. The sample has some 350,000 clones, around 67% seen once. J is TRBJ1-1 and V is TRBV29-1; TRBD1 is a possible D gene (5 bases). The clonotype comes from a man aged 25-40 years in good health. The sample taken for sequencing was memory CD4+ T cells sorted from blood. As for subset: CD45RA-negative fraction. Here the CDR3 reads CSVQGDPVGWNTEAFF. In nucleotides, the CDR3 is TGCAGCGTTCAAGGGGATCCGGTAGGATGGAACACTGAAGCTTTCTTT.